The 27 T cell receptor beta chains below were found in one sample sequenced in a study of blood T cell repertoires in COVID-19. Here immunoSEQ multiplex PCR was the method, and the copy in TCRdb shows in-frame clones only, minus some. This repertoire shows roughly 200,000 clones, 88% found once; its top ten account for 4% to 5%. Sequenced material: peripheral blood. These receptors were taken from a woman in her 30s with acute or convalescent COVID-19.

This chain links TRBV29-1 with TRBJ2-7; 8 bases align to TRBD2. Germline trimming cut 0 bases from V and 0 bases from J; bases unmatched to any gene: 4. Germline V lookup: CDR1 SQVTM, CDR2 ANQGSEA. The CDR3 runs to 15 residues. In nucleotides, the CDR3 is TGCAGCGTTGAAGATCAGGGACTAGGCTCCTACGAGCAGTACTTC. Amino acids: CSVEDQGLGSYEQYF.

The V and J genes are TRBV4-2 and TRBJ2-2; no clear D. Germline CDR1 LGHNA, CDR2 YNFKEQ. The CDR3 sequence is 11 residues long. Trimming shortened V by 2 bases and J by 8 bases, and 3 bases separated the two germline ends. In DNA form, the CDR3 reads TGTGCCAGCAGCCAAACAGGGGAGCTGTTTTTT. Protein: CASSQTGELFF.

The chain is built from TRBV5-1 and TRBJ1-6; possible D gene TRBD1, 6 bases. Germline CDR1 and CDR2: SGHRS and YFSETQ. Trimming pared 10 bases from V and 7 bases from J, leaving 15 bases between. The CDR3 covers 13 residues. The CDR3 DNA sequence: TGCGCCTCCAATCAGGGGTCAAATTCACCCCTCCACTTT. The encoded protein is CASNQGSNSPLHF.

The V gene is TRBV4-1, the J gene TRBJ2-5; TRBD2 matches 9 bases. Germline V lookup: CDR1 MGHRA, CDR2 YSYEKL. Trimming cost V 0 bases and J 1 base; bases outside gene matches: 0. The CDR3 consists of 15 residues. Written as DNA, the CDR3 is TGCGCCAGCAGCCAAGAGGGACTAGCCCAAGAGACCCAGTACTTC. It is translated as CASSQEGLAQETQYF.

The chain couples TRBV10-1 to TRBJ2-1, with D uncertain. Per germline, CDR1 WNHNN and CDR2 SYGVQD (reference sequence). V lost 10 bases to trimming and J lost 9 bases, with 19 bases between them. The CDR3 has 13 amino acids. The CDR3 loop reads CATSVLSRGEQFF. The CDR3 DNA follows: TGCGCCACCTCCGTACTGAGCCGTGGTGAGCAGTTCTTC.

This clone was observed a handful of times. The chain carries TRBV28 and TRBJ1-6; possibly TRBD1 for D (6 bases). This CDR3 spans 14 amino acids. CDR1 and CDR2 from the germline V gene are MDHEN and SYDVKM. The germline V and J ends were trimmed by 8 bases and 7 bases, with 15 bases remaining between them. Written as DNA, the CDR3 is TGTGCCAGCGGAAACACAGGGTACAATTCACCCCTCCACTTT. Encoded protein: CASGNTGYNSPLHF.

The rearrangement uses TRBV5-6 and TRBJ2-1; D is perhaps TRBD1 (6 bases). In germline, CDR1 is SGHDT, CDR2 YYEEEE. V lost 9 bases to trimming and J lost 3 bases, with 13 bases between them. The CDR3 contains 13 residues. CDR3 coding DNA: TGTGCCACAACCGGGACACACTACAATGAGCAGTTCTTC. It is translated as CATTGTHYNEQFF. Filled out from reference TRBV5-6 and TRBJ2-1, the complete variable domain reads DAGVTQSPTHLIKTRGQQVTLRCSPKSGHDTVSWYQQALGQGPQFIFQYYEEEERQRGNFPDRFSGHQFPNYSSELNVNALLLGDSALYLCATTGTHYNEQFFGPGTRLTVL.

The rearrangement uses TRBV29-1 and TRBJ2-1; TRBD2 agrees at 8 bases. The CDR3 extends over 14 amino acids. Trimming took 6 bases from V and 8 from J; bases not matched to a gene: 12. The germline gives CDR1 SQVTM, CDR2 ANQGSEA. CDR3 DNA sequence: TGCAGCGTCCGACGCAGCGGGAGCACGGATGAGCAGTTCTTC. It yields the protein CSVRRSGSTDEQFF.

This clone was detected once. The gene calls are TRBV10-3 and TRBJ2-1; 8 nucleotides match TRBD1. The CDR3 sequence is 14 residues long. V lost 8 bases, J lost 5 bases, and 8 bases stayed unmatched. Germline V lookup: CDR1 ENHRY, CDR2 SYGVKD. The CDR3 sequence is CAIQGASRDNEQFF. The CDR3 DNA is TGTGCCATCCAGGGGGCTAGTAGGGACAATGAGCAGTTCTTC.

The chain couples TRBV9 to TRBJ2-1, with 7 bases matching TRBD1. V lost 4 bases, J lost 0 bases, and 1 base stayed unmatched. The CDR3 runs to 14 residues. Germline V gene data show CDR1 as SGDLS and CDR2 as YYNGEE. The DNA for the CDR3 is TGTGCCAGCAGCACAGGGGACTCCTACAATGAGCAGTTCTTC. Translation gives CASSTGDSYNEQFF.

The rearrangement uses TRBV14 and TRBJ1-1; tentatively, D is TRBD1 (5 bases). The CDR3 contains 14 residues. Per germline, CDR1 SGHDN and CDR2 FVKESK. With 7 bases removed from V and 7 bases from J, the gap between germline ends came to 19 bases. In DNA form, the CDR3 reads TGTGCCAGCACTAACGACGCAGGGCGCAATGAAGCTTTCTTT. This encodes CASTNDAGRNEAFF.

The rearrangement uses TRBV7-9 and TRBJ1-1; D gene ambiguous. V dropped 2 bases and J dropped 0 bases, with 7 bases sitting between them. Germline loops: CDR1 SEHNR, CDR2 FQNEAQ (reference sequence). The length of the CDR3 is 14 residues. This CDR3 is CASSLSAMNTEAFF. CDR3 in DNA: TGTGCCAGCAGCTTATCCGCGATGAACACTGAAGCTTTCTTT.

The chain is built from TRBV7-8 and TRBJ1-4; 7 bases match TRBD1. CDR3 length: 16 residues. V trimming: 9 bases; J trimming: 0 bases; junction bases outside the gene matches: 10. Germline assignment: CDR1 SGHVS and CDR2 FQNEAQ. The CDR3 sequence: CASSGTEDATNEKLFF. The CDR3 nucleotides are TGTGCCAGTTCCGGGACAGAAGATGCAACTAATGAAAAACTGTTTTTT.

The chain links TRBV10-1 to TRBJ1-5; D remains unclear. The V gene lost 0 bases and the J gene lost 9 bases, with 6 bases spanning the gap. CDR3 length: 12 residues. The germline V gene has CDR1 WNHNN and CDR2 SYGVQD (reference sequence). CDR3 amino acids: CASSESYRPQHF. The CDR3 DNA reads as TGCGCCAGCAGTGAGTCTTATCGGCCCCAGCATTTT.

The gene calls are TRBV6-6 and TRBJ2-7, with D possibly TRBD2 on 5 matching bases. The germline V and J ends were trimmed by 5 bases and 1 base, with 12 bases remaining between them. In germline, CDR1 is MNHNY, CDR2 SVGAGI (reference sequence). CDR3 length: 14 residues. The CDR3 sequence: CASSPTTGSYEQYF. The CDR3 DNA is TGTGCCAGCAGTCCGACCACGGGGTCCTACGAGCAGTACTTC.

The gene calls are TRBV7-2 and TRBJ2-1; D call uncertain. Per the germline V gene, CDR1 is SGHTA and CDR2 is FQGNSA. The CDR3 contains 11 residues. V lost 1 base to trimming and J lost 9 bases, with 4 bases between them. In DNA form, the CDR3 reads TGTGCCAGCAGCTTAGTTAGTGAGCAGTTCTTC. Translated: CASSLVSEQFF.

This clone was counted a single time. The V gene is TRBV5-5, the J gene TRBJ2-5; the match to TRBD1 covers 7 bases. Germline trimming cut 4 bases from V and 5 bases from J; bases unmatched to any gene: 11. The CDR3 totals 15 residues. Germline V gene data show CDR1 as SGHKS and CDR2 as YYEKEE (reference sequence). Written as DNA, the CDR3 is TGTGCCAGCAGCCCGGGGACAGCCCTTTCGGAGACCCAGTACTTC. Its protein is CASSPGTALSETQYF.

This chain joins TRBV5-4 and TRBJ2-7; D call uncertain. Trimming stripped 0 bases from V and 0 bases from J, with 4 bases between. The CDR3 runs 13 residues. Germline CDR1 reads SGHNT; CDR2 reads YYREEE (reference sequence). The chain's CDR3 is CASSLASSYEQYF. CDR3 bases: TGTGCCAGCAGCTTGGCTTCCTCCTACGAGCAGTACTTC.

This rearrangement joins TRBV12-5 to TRBJ2-3, with 8 bases fitting TRBD2. Germline CDR1 and CDR2: LGHNT and FRNRAP. CDR3 length: 15 residues. V lost 4 bases, J lost 3 bases, and 6 bases stayed unmatched. The CDR3 reads CASGYGTSGTDTQYF. The CDR3 DNA reads TGTGCTAGTGGTTACGGGACTAGTGGTACAGATACGCAGTATTTT. The full variable domain, in which reference TRBV12-5 and TRBJ2-3 provide the parts outside the CDR3, is DARVTQTPRHKVTEMGQEVTMRCQPILGHNTVFWYRQTMMQGLELLAYFRNRAPLDDSGMPKDRFSAEMPDATLATLKIQPSEPRDSAVYFCASGYGTSGTDTQYFGPGTRLTVL.

The CDR3 DNA is TGTGCCAGCCTAACAGGACCCTCCTACAATGAGCAGTTCTTC. Its translation is CASLTGPSYNEQFF. The chain has TRBV6-5 and TRBJ2-1; possibly TRBD1 for D (5 bases). Per the germline V gene, CDR1 is MNHEY and CDR2 is SVGAGI. Between the trimmed V and J ends, which lost 8 bases and 0 bases, there was a span of 11 bases. This CDR3 is built from 14 residues.

The rearrangement joins TRBV5-1 to TRBJ2-3; TRBD1 agrees at 8 bases. This CDR3 has 15 amino acids. The germline V gene encodes CDR1 SGHRS and CDR2 YFSETQ. V trimming: 4 bases; J trimming: 3 bases; junction bases outside the gene matches: 7. CDR3 in amino acids: CASSPTGTGTDTQYF. The CDR3 nucleotides read TGCGCCAGCAGCCCGACCGGGACAGGAACAGATACGCAGTATTTT.

This chain joins TRBV30 and TRBJ2-3; D gene ambiguous. With 1 base removed from V and 7 bases from J, the gap between germline ends came to 9 bases. CDR1 GTSNPN and CDR2 SVGIG come from the germline V gene (reference sequence). There are 12 residues in the CDR3. As DNA, the CDR3 is TGTGCCTGGAGTGACGAGGTCAATACGCAGTATTTT. It is translated as CAWSDEVNTQYF. Variable domain in full (rest from reference TRBV30 and TRBJ2-3): SQTIHQWPATLVQPVGSPLSLECTVEGTSNPNLYWYRQAAGRGLQLLFYSVGIGQISSEVPQNLSASRPQDRQFILSSKKLLLSDSGFYLCAWSDEVNTQYFGPGTRLTVL.

The genes are TRBV3-1 (or the pseudogene TRBV3-2) and TRBJ1-3; D gene unclear. Trimming removed 0 bases at V and 6 bases at J, with 6 bases between. This CDR3 comprises 13 residues. CDR1 LGHDT and CDR2 YNNKEL come from the germline V gene (reference sequence). In nucleotides, the CDR3 is TGTGCCAGCAGCCAAGATTTTCAAAACACCATATATTTT. Translation: CASSQDFQNTIYF.

Regarding this clone: Relative to the germline gene, one junction end is altered; a read error may explain this. The rearrangement uses TRBV9 and TRBJ2-2; D is perhaps TRBD1 (7 bases). The germline gives CDR1 SGDLS, CDR2 YYNGEE. The CDR3 has 16 residues. CDR3 in amino acids: CARSGQGGGDSGELFF. The CDR3 coding sequence is TGTGCCCGCAGTGGCCAGGGGGGCGGGGACTCTGGGGAGCTGTTTTTT.

The chain recombines TRBV24-1 with TRBJ2-2, with D perhaps matching TRBD1 (5 bases). The CDR3 spans 14 residues. V lost 0 bases to trimming and J lost 10 bases, with 11 bases between them. Germline CDR1 and CDR2: KGHDR and SFDVKD. The CDR3: CATSDLQWGAELFF. The DNA for the CDR3 is TGTGCCACCAGTGATTTGCAATGGGGCGCGGAGCTGTTTTTT.

V usage is TRBV9 and J usage is TRBJ2-7; 13 nucleotides align to TRBD2. Trimming at V came to 2 bases and at J to 4 bases, leaving 3 bases not matched to a gene. The CDR3 is 15 amino acids. Per germline, CDR1 SGDLS and CDR2 YYNGEE. The CDR3 DNA follows: TGTGCCAGCAGCGTCGGGACTAGCGGGAAGTACGAGCAGTACTTC. Its translation is CASSVGTSGKYEQYF. Filled out from reference TRBV9 and TRBJ2-7, the complete variable domain reads DSGVTQTPKHLITATGQRVTLRCSPRSGDLSVYWYQQSLDQGLQFLIQYYNGEERAKGNILERFSAQQFPDLHSELNLSSLELGDSALYFCASSVGTSGKYEQYFGPGTRLTVT.

CDR3 in DNA: TGTGCCAGCAGCTCCCAGGACAGGGGCGAGCAGTACTTC. It specifies CASSSQDRGEQYF. The chain joins TRBV28 to TRBJ2-7, with 9 bases matching TRBD1. This CDR3 spans 13 amino acids. The V gene end was trimmed by 6 bases and the J gene end by 6 bases; junction bases not matched to a gene: 6. Germline V gene data show CDR1 as MDHEN and CDR2 as SYDVKM.